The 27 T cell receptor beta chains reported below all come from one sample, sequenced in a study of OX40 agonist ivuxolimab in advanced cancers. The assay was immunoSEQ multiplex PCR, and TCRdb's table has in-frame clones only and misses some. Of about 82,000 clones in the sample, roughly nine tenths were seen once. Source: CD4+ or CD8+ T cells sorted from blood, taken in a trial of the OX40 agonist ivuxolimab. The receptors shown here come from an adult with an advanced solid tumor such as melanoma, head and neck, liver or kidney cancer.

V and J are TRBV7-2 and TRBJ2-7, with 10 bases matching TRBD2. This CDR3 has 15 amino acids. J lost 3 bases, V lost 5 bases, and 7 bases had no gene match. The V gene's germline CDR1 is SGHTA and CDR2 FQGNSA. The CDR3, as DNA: TGTGCCAGCAGCGGTGGGACTAGCGAGTTCTACGAGCAGTACTTC. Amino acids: CASSGGTSEFYEQYF.

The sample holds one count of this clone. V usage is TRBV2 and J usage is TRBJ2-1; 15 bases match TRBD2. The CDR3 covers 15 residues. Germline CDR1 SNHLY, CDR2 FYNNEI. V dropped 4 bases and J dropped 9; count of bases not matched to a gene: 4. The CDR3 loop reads CASSGTSGGVGEQFF. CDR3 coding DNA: TGTGCCAGCAGTGGGACTAGCGGGGGGGTAGGTGAGCAGTTCTTC.

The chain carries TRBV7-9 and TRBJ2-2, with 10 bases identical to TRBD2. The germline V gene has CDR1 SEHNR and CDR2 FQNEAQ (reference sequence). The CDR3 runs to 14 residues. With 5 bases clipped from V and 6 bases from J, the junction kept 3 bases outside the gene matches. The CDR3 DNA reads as TGTGCCAGCAGCCCCAGCGGGGGGGCCGGGGAGCTGTTTTTT. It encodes CASSPSGGAGELFF.

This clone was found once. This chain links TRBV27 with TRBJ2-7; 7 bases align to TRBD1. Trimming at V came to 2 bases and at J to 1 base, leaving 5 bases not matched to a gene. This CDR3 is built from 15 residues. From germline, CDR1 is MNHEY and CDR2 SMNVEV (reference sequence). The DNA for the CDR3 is TGTGCCAGCAGTTTAAGAGGGGGCGAATCCTACGAGCAGTACTTC. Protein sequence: CASSLRGGESYEQYF.

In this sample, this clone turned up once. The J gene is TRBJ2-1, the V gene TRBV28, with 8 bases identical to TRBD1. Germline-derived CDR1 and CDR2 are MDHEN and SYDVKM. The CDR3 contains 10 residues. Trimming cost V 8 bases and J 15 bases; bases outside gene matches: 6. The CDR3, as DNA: TGTGCCAGCGGCCGGGACAGGCGGTTCTTC. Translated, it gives CASGRDRRFF.

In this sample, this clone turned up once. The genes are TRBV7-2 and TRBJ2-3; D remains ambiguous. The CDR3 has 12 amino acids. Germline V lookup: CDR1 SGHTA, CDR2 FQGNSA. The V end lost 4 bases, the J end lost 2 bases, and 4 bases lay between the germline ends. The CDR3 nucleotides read TGTGCCAGCAGCTCGTACACAGATACGCAGTATTTT. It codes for CASSSYTDTQYF.

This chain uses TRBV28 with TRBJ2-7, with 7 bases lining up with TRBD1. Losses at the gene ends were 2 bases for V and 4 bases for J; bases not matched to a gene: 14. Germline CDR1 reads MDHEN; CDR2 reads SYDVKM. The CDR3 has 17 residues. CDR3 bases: TGTGCCAGCAGTTTACTGGTCGGCTCGACAGGGTGGTACGAGCAGTACTTC. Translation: CASSLLVGSTGWYEQYF.

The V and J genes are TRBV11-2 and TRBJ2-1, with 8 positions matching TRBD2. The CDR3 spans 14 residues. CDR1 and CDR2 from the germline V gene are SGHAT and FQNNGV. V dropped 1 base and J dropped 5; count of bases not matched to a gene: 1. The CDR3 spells CASSLAGGNNEQFF. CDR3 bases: TGTGCCAGCAGCTTAGCGGGAGGGAACAATGAGCAGTTCTTC.

CDR3 sequence reads: CASSYGGGTDTQYF. The CDR3 nucleotides read TGTGCCAGCAGTTACGGCGGAGGGACAGATACGCAGTATTTT. The chain couples TRBV6-5 to TRBJ2-3; the D gene is possibly TRBD2 (6 bases). Trimming removed 2 bases from V and 3 bases from J, with 9 bases in between. CDR1 and CDR2 from the germline V gene are MNHEY and SVGAGI. The CDR3 length is 14 residues.

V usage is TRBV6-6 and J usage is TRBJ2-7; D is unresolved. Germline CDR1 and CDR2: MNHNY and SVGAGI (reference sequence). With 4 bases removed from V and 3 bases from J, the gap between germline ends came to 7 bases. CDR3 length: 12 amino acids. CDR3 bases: TGTGCCAGCAGTTTCCACGGCTACGAGCAGTACTTC. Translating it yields CASSFHGYEQYF.

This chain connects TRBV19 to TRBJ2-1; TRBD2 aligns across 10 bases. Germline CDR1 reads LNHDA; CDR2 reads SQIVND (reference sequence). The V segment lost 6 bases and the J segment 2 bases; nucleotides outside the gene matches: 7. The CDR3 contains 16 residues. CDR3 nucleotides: TGTGCCAGTAGCCGAGATCTAGCGGGGGCCTACAATGAGCAGTTCTTC. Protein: CASSRDLAGAYNEQFF.

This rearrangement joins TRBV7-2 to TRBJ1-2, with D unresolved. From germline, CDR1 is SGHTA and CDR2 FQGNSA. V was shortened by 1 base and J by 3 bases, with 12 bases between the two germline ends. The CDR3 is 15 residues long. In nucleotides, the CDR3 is TGTGCCAGCAGCTTAGGGTTGAGGACCGACTATGGCTACACCTTC. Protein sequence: CASSLGLRTDYGYTF.

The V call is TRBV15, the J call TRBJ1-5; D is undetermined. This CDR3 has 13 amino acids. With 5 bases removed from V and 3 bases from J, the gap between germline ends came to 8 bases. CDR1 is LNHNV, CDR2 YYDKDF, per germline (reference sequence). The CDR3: CATSPPTNQPQHF. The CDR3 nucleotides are TGTGCCACCAGCCCCCCTACCAATCAGCCCCAGCATTTT.

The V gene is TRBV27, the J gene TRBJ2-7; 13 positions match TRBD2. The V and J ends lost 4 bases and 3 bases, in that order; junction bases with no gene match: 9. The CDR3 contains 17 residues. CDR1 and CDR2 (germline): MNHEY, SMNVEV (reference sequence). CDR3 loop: CASSSIRTSGSYYEQYF. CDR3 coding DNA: TGTGCCAGCAGTTCTATCAGGACTAGCGGGAGTTACTACGAGCAGTACTTC.

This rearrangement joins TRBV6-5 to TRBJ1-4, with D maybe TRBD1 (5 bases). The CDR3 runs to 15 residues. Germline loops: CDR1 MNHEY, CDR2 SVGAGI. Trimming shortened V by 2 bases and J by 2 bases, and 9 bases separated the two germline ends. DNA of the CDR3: TGTGCCAGCAGTTACGGAGGGGCCACTAATGAAAAACTGTTTTTT. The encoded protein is CASSYGGATNEKLFF.

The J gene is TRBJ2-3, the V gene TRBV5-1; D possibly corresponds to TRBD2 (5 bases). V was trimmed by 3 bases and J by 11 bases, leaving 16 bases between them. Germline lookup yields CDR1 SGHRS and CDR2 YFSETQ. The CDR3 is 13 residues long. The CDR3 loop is CASSSIATAGQYF. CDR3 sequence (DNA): TGCGCCAGCAGCTCAATCGCGACGGCGGGGCAGTATTTT.

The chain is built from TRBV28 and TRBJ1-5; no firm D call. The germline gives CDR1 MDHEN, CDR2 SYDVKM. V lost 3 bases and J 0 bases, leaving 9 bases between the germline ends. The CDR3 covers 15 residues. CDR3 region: CASSFQGYSNQPQHF. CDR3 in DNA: TGTGCCAGCAGTTTTCAAGGGTATAGCAATCAGCCCCAGCATTTT.

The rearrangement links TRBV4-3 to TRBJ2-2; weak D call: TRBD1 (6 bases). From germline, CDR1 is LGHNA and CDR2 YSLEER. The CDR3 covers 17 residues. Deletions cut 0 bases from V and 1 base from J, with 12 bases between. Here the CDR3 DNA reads TGCGCCAGCAGCCAAGATTTCAGGGGCCTGAACACCGGGGAGCTGTTTTTT. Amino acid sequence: CASSQDFRGLNTGELFF.

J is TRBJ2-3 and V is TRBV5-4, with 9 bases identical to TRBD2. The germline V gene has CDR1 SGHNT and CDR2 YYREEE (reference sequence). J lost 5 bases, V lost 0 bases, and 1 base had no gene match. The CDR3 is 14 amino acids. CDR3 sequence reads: CASSLGLAEDTQYF. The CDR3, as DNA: TGTGCCAGCAGCTTGGGACTAGCGGAAGATACGCAGTATTTT. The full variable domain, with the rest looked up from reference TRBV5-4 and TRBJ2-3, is ETGVTQSPTHLIKTRGQQVTLRCSSQSGHNTVSWYQQALGQGPQFIFQYYREEENGRGNFPPRFSGLQFPNYSSELNVNALELDDSALYLCASSLGLAEDTQYFGPGTRLTVL.

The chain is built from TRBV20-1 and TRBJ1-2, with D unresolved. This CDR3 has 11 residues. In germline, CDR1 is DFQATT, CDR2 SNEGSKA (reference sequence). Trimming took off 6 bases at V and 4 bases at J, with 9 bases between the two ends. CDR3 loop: CSAPSSYGYTF. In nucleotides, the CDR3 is TGCAGTGCCCCAAGTTCCTATGGCTACACCTTC.

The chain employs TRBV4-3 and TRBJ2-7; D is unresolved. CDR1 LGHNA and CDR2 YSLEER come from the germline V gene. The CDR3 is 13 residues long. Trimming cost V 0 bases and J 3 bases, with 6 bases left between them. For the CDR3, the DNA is TGCGCCAGCAGCCAAGACCGCGACTACGAGCAGTACTTC. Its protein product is CASSQDRDYEQYF.

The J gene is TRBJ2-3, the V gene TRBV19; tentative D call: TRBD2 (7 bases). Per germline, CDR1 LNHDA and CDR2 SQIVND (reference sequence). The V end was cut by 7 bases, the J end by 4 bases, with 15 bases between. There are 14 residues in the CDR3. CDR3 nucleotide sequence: TGTGCCAGTATGGGCGGGGGCTCGGCAGATACGCAGTATTTT. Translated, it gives CASMGGGSADTQYF.

The CDR3 region has the DNA TGCGCCAGCAGCCAAGATGAGGTCAGAACCTACGAGCAGTACTTC. Translated: CASSQDEVRTYEQYF. This sequence joins TRBV4-1 and TRBJ2-7; no clear D. Germline-derived CDR1 and CDR2 are MGHRA and YSYEKL. This CDR3 has 15 residues. V dropped 0 bases and J dropped 2 bases, with 11 bases sitting between them.

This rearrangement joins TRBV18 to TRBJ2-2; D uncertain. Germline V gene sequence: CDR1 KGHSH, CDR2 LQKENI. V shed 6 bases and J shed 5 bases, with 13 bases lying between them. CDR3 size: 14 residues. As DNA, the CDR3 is TGTGCCAGCTCGGCGGCACGGCAAACCGGGGAGCTGTTTTTT. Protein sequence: CASSAARQTGELFF.

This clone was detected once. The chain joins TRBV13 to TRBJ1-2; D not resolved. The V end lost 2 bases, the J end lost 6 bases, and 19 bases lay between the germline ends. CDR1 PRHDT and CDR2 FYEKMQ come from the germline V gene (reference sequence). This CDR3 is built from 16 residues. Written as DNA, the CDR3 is TGTGCCAGCAGCTTAAACCCGGACTCTCCTGTCCATGGCTACACCTTC. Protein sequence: CASSLNPDSPVHGYTF. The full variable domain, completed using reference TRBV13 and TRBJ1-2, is AAGVIQSPRHLIKEKRETATLKCYPIPRHDTVYWYQQGPGQDPQFLISFYEKMQSDKGSIPDRFSAQQFSDYHSELNMSSLELGDSALYFCASSLNPDSPVHGYTFGSGTRLTVV.

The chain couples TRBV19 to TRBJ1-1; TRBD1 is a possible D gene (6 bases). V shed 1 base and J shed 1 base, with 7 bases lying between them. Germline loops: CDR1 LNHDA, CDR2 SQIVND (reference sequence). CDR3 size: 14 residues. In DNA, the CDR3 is TGTGCCAGTAGTATAGGGACAGCGAACACTGAAGCTTTCTTT. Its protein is CASSIGTANTEAFF.

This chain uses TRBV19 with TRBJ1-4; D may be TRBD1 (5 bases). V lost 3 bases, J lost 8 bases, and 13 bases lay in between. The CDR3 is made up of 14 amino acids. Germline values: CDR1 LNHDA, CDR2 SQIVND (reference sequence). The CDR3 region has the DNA TGTGCCAGTAGTATCGCCGGTCGGGGGGAAAAACTGTTTTTT. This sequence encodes CASSIAGRGEKLFF. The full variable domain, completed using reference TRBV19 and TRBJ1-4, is DGGITQSPKYLFRKEGQNVTLSCEQNLNHDAMYWYRQDPGQGLRLIYYSQIVNDFQKGDIAEGYSVSREKKESFPLTVTSAQKNPTAFYLCASSIAGRGEKLFFGSGTQLSVL.